The 19 T cell receptor beta chains presented below share a single source sample, sequenced in a study of control samples from healthy donors and cancer patients. The table came from immunoSEQ multiplex PCR; TCRdb's copy has only in-frame clones and leaves some out. The profile shows around 80,000 clones, roughly 86% of them singletons. What was sequenced was blood. The receptor set was obtained from a man aged 45-65 years in good health.

The chain uses TRBV5-1 and TRBJ2-2; the D gene could be TRBD1 or TRBD2 (5 bases each). Trimming cost V 0 bases and J 4 bases, with 13 bases left between them. The CDR3 has 16 amino acids. Germline V CDR1 and CDR2: SGHRS, YFSETQ. The CDR3 loop is CASSLGGTASTGELFF. CDR3 coding DNA: TGCGCCAGCAGCTTGGGAGGGACGGCGAGCACCGGGGAGCTGTTTTTT.

The J gene is TRBJ2-4, the V gene TRBV27, with 8 nucleotides matching TRBD2. Germline CDR1 is MNHEY and CDR2 is SMNVEV (reference sequence). The CDR3 is made up of 16 amino acids. V lost 6 bases and J lost 7; bases outside the gene matches: 14. The CDR3 reads CASSPVVRGVNNIQYF. The CDR3 bases are TGTGCCAGCAGCCCCGTGGTGCGGGGGGTGAATAACATTCAGTACTTC.

The V and J genes are TRBV13 and TRBJ2-7; TRBD2 matches 8 bases. The CDR3 is 15 amino acids. Unmatched junction bases numbered 12, after V lost 5 bases and J lost 6 bases. Per the germline V gene, CDR1 is PRHDT and CDR2 is FYEKMQ (reference sequence). CDR3 coding DNA: TGTGCCAGCAGCCCCGTAGGGACTAGTTCTGGCGAGCAGTACTTC. Residues: CASSPVGTSSGEQYF.

This clone has more than one count but fewer than ten. The rearrangement uses TRBV7-2 and TRBJ1-1; D is undetermined. Germline-derived CDR1 and CDR2 are SGHTA and FQGNSA. Trimming took 5 bases from V and 1 from J, leaving 14 bases between them. CDR3 length: 15 residues. CDR3 sequence: CASSVSPLQNTEAFF. CDR3 nucleotide sequence: TGTGCCAGCAGCGTTTCACCACTCCAGAACACTGAAGCTTTCTTT.

Judged by abundance, this clone is medium-sized. The chain links TRBV13 to TRBJ2-7, with D perhaps TRBD1 (5 bases). CDR3 size: 13 residues. V dropped 0 bases and J dropped 5 bases, with 8 bases sitting between them. Germline V gene data show CDR1 as PRHDT and CDR2 as FYEKMQ (reference sequence). The CDR3 region is CASSLGGANEQYF. The CDR3 bases are TGTGCCAGCAGCTTAGGAGGGGCAAACGAGCAGTACTTC.

This chain uses TRBV21-1 with TRBJ2-7; no DNA check was done on the table's D call, TRBD1. TRBV21-1 is a documented pseudogene. The CDR3 runs 14 residues. In DNA, the CDR3 is TGTGCCAGCAGCAAAGCAGGGGATCACTACGAGCAGTACTTC. Protein sequence: CASSKAGDHYEQYF.

This clone was seen more than once but under ten times. The V and J genes are TRBV28 and TRBJ1-1; D not certain. The CDR3 totals 13 residues. V lost 6 bases and J 6 bases, leaving 14 bases between the germline ends. CDR1 and CDR2 (germline): MDHEN, SYDVKM. For the CDR3, the DNA is TGTGCCAGCAGAATTACCAAAGGGCCTGAAGCTTTCTTT. Residues: CASRITKGPEAFF.

This chain uses TRBV7-2 with TRBJ1-5, with a weak D call TRBD1 (6 bases). V was cut by 5 bases and J by 1 base, with 15 bases left in between. Germline V lookup: CDR1 SGHTA, CDR2 FQGNSA. The CDR3 extends over 16 amino acids. CDR3 amino acids: CASSRDIRGSNQPQHF. CDR3 DNA: TGTGCCAGCAGCAGGGACATAAGGGGCAGCAATCAGCCCCAGCATTTT.

The J gene is TRBJ2-1, the V gene TRBV12-5; D perhaps matches TRBD2 (6 bases). CDR1 is LGHNT, CDR2 FRNRAP, per germline. The V gene lost 5 bases and the J gene lost 7 bases, with 18 bases spanning the gap. CDR3 length: 15 residues. The CDR3 reads CASGLRDSAWNEQFF. The DNA for the CDR3 is TGTGCTAGTGGTCTTAGGGACTCAGCGTGGAATGAGCAGTTCTTC.

Of note for this clone: Distinct nucleotide sequences in the sample also encode this CDR3. Here the CDR3 reads CASSLGLNYGYTF. In nucleotides, the CDR3 is TGCGCCAGCAGCTTGGGACTGAACTATGGCTACACCTTC. The genes are TRBV5-1 and TRBJ1-2; D is unresolved. The CDR3 has 13 amino acids. Between the trimmed V and J ends, which lost 0 bases and 2 bases, there was a span of 5 bases. The germline gives CDR1 SGHRS, CDR2 YFSETQ.

The chain couples TRBV2 to TRBJ2-1, with D unresolved. Trimming removed 1 base at V and 8 bases at J, with 15 bases between. In germline, CDR1 is SNHLY, CDR2 FYNNEI. The CDR3 length is 15 residues. The CDR3 DNA follows: TGTGCCAGCAGTGAAGTTGAGGCTGCCATGGATGAGCAGTTCTTC. Its protein product is CASSEVEAAMDEQFF.

This clone was picked up one time. This chain connects TRBV5-6 to TRBJ2-1; perhaps TRBD1 as D (5 bases). V was shortened by 4 bases and J by 12 bases, with 14 bases between the two germline ends. Germline V gene data show CDR1 as SGHDT and CDR2 as YYEEEE. CDR3 length equals 12 residues. CDR3 residues: CASSPIGAGQFF. The DNA of the CDR3 is TGTGCCAGCAGCCCCATTGGGGCAGGGCAGTTCTTC.

The rearrangement joins TRBV7-7 to TRBJ1-5; D call uncertain. V gave up 1 base and J gave up 6 bases, with 7 bases separating them. Germline V gene lookup returns CDR1 SSHAT and CDR2 FNYEAQ (reference sequence). This CDR3 has 13 residues. CDR3: CASSLERGQPQHF. CDR3 DNA sequence: TGTGCCAGCAGCTTAGAGCGGGGTCAGCCCCAGCATTTT.

The genes are TRBV7-3 and TRBJ1-1; D might be TRBD1 (6 bases). V lost 3 bases, J lost 3 bases, and 8 bases lay in between. Germline loops: CDR1 SGHTA, CDR2 FQGTGA. The CDR3 has 13 residues. The CDR3 bases are TGTGCCAGCAGCTTGAGGGGGGACACTGAAGCTTTCTTT. It encodes CASSLRGDTEAFF.

This clone was picked up one time. The chain carries TRBV30 and TRBJ1-3; D is possibly TRBD1 (5 bases). From germline, CDR1 is GTSNPN and CDR2 SVGIG (reference sequence). CDR3 size: 16 residues. The V end was cut by 0 bases, the J end by 4 bases, with 16 bases between. The CDR3 nucleotides read TGTGCCTGGAGTGTCTCGGGGGGGACGTCGGGAAACACCATATATTTT. This encodes CAWSVSGGTSGNTIYF.

The gene calls are TRBV19 and TRBJ1-2; D not resolved. The germline gives CDR1 LNHDA, CDR2 SQIVND (reference sequence). Trimming removed 3 bases at V and 5 bases at J, with 13 bases between. This CDR3 has 14 residues. In nucleotides, the CDR3 is TGTGCCAGTAGTATCCCGCAGGCCGGGTATGGCTACACCTTC. Protein sequence: CASSIPQAGYGYTF.

The chain employs TRBV7-3 and TRBJ2-7, with 10 bases that match TRBD1. This CDR3 contains 15 residues. Germline V CDR1 and CDR2: SGHTA, FQGTGA. J was trimmed by 0 bases and V by 3 bases; bases with no gene match: 2. The CDR3 loop is CASSLGQGISYEQYF. Written as DNA, the CDR3 is TGTGCCAGCAGCTTGGGACAGGGGATCTCCTACGAGCAGTACTTC.

The chain is built from TRBV5-1 and TRBJ2-5; D is undetermined. The V and J ends lost 0 bases and 5 bases respectively, with 8 bases between them. CDR1 is SGHRS, CDR2 YFSETQ, per germline. This CDR3 spans 13 amino acids. CDR3 residues: CASSLAPPETQYF. In DNA, the CDR3 is TGCGCCAGCAGCTTGGCCCCCCCGGAGACCCAGTACTTC.

The rearrangement uses TRBV5-1 and TRBJ2-7, with D possibly matching TRBD1 (6 bases). Per germline, CDR1 SGHRS and CDR2 YFSETQ. Trimming pared 8 bases from V and 2 bases from J, leaving 11 bases between. There are 12 residues in the CDR3. As DNA, the CDR3 is TGCGCCAGTTGGGACACCCCCTACGAGCAGTACTTC. It specifies CASWDTPYEQYF.